This TCR beta chain comes out of a study of cytomegalovirus exposure and HLA in healthy donors. Worth noting for this clone: Antigen: not known.

Overall study findings and caveats: Clonal expansion, a later analysis showed, was greater in HLA-associated TCR beta chains than in equally common others.

The germline gives CDR1 LNHDA, CDR2 SQIVND (reference sequence). V lost 2 bases and J 6 bases, leaving 11 bases between the germline ends. CDR3 length: 14 residues. Amplification used 60 Vbeta primers and 13 Jbeta primers. The protocol was immunoSEQ multiplex PCR, while the TCRdb copy is restricted to in-frame clones and leaves out a portion. The table lists over 95,000 clones, around 76% of them singletons, with about 12% in the top ten. Material: PBMCs. This TCR was recovered from a woman in her forties in good health and CMV-seropositive. V is TRBV19 and J is TRBJ1-5; maybe TRBD1 (5 bases). The CDR3 nucleotides read TGTGCCAGTAGTATAACAGGCCTCAGTCAGCCCCAGCATTTT. Translation: CASSITGLSQPQHF.